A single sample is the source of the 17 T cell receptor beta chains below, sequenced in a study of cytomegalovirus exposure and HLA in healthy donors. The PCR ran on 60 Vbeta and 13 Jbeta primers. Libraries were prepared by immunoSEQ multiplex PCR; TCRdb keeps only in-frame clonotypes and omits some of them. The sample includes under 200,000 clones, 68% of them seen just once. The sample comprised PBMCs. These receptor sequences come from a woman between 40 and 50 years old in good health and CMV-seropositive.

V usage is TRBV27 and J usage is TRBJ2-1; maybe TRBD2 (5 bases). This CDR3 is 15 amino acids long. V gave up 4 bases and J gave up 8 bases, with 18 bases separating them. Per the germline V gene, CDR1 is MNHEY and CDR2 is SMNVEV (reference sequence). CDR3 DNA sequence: TGTGCCAGCAGTTCCCTCCGGGGAGAGGTCGATGAGCAGTTCTTC. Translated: CASSSLRGEVDEQFF.

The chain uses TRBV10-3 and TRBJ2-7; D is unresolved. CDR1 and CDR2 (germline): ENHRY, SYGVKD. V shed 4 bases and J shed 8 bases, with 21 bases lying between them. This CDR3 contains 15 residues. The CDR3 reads CAISGASQQRKKQYF. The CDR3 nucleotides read TGTGCCATCAGTGGGGCCAGTCAACAGAGAAAAAAGCAGTACTTC.

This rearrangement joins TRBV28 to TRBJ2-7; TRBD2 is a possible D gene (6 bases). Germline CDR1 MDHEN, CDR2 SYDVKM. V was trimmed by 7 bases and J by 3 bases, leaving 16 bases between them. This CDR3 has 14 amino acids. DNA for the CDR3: TGTGCCAGCACCTTGGGGCTGGGGGGCTACGAGCAGTACTTC. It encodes CASTLGLGGYEQYF.

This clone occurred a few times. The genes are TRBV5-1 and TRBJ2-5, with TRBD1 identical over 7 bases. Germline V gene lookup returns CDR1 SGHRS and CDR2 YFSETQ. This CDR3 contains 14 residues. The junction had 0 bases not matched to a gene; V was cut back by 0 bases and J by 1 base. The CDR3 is CASSLGQGQETQYF. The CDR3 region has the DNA TGCGCCAGCAGCTTGGGACAGGGCCAAGAGACCCAGTACTTC.

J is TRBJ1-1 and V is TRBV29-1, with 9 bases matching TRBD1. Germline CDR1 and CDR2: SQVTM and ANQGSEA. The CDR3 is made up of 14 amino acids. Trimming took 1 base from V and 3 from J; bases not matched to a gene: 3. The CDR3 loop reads CSVEGTGGHTEAFF. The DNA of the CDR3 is TGCAGCGTTGAAGGAACAGGGGGCCACACTGAAGCTTTCTTT.

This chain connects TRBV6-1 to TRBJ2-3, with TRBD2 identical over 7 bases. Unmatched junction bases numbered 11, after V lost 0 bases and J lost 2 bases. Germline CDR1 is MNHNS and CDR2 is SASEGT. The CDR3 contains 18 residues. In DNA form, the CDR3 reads TGTGCCAGCAGTGAAGCCGGACGGGTGGGAGGGAACACAGATACGCAGTATTTT. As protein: CASSEAGRVGGNTDTQYF.

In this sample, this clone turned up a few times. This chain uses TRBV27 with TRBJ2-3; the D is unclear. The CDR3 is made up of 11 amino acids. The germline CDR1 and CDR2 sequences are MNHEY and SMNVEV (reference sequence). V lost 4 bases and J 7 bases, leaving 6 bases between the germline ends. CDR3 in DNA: TGTGCCAGCAGTTCCCCGTATACGCAGTATTTT. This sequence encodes CASSSPYTQYF.

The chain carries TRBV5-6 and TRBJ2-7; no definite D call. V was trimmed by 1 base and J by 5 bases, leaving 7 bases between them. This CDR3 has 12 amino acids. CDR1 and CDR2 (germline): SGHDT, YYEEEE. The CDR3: CASSLPGHEQYF. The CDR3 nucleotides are TGTGCCAGCAGCTTGCCCGGTCACGAGCAGTACTTC.

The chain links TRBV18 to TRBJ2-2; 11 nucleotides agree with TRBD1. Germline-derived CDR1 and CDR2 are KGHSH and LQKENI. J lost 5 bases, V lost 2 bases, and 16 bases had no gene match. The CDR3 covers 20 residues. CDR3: CASSPAAPWTGGAGTGELFF. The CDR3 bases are TGTGCCAGCTCACCAGCTGCGCCCTGGACAGGGGGCGCCGGAACCGGGGAGCTGTTTTTT.

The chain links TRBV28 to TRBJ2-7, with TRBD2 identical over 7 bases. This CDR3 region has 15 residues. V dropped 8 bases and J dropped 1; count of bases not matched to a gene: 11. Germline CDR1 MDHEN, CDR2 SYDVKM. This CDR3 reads CASGGTGTTSYEQYF. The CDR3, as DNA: TGTGCCAGCGGGGGAACGGGGACTACTTCCTACGAGCAGTACTTC.

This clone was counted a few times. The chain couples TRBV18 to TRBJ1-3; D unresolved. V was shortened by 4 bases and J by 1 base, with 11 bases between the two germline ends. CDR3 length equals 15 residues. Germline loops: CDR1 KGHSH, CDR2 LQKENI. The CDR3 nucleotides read TGTGCCAGCTCACTGAATACGGGGTCTGGAAACACCATATATTTT. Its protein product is CASSLNTGSGNTIYF.

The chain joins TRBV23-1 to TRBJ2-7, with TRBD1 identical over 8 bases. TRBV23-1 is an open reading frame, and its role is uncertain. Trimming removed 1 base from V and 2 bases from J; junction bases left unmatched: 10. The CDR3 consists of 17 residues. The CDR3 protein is CASSQFVPDREAYEQYF. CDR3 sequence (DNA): TGCGCCAGCAGTCAATTTGTCCCGGACAGGGAGGCCTACGAGCAGTACTTC.

CDR3 sequence: CASSLISSGGAAPQYF. The CDR3 DNA follows: TGTGCCAGCAGCTTAATCTCTAGCGGGGGGGCTGCACCCCAGTACTTC. The chain links TRBV11-2 to TRBJ2-5; 12 bases are a match to TRBD2. The J segment lost 9 bases and the V segment lost 2 bases, leaving 10 bases of the junction unmatched. Germline assignment: CDR1 SGHAT and CDR2 FQNNGV. This CDR3 has 16 residues.

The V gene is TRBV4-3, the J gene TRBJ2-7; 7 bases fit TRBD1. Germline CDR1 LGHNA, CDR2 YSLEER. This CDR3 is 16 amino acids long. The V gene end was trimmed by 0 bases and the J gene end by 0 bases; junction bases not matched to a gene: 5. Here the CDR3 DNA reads TGCGCCAGCAGCCAAGATAGAGGGACAGCCTCCTACGAGCAGTACTTC. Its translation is CASSQDRGTASYEQYF.

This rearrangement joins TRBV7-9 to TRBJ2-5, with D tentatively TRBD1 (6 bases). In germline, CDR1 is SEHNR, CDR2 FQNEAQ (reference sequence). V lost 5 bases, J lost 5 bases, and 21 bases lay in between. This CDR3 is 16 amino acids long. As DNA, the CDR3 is TGTGCCAGCAGCAAAACTGGGACACCTCAGATGGAGACCCAGTACTTC. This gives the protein CASSKTGTPQMETQYF.

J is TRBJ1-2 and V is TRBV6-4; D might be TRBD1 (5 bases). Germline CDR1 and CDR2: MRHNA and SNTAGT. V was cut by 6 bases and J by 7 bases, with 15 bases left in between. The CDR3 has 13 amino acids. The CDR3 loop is CASSQSGISGYTF. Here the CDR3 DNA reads TGTGCCAGCAGCCAGTCAGGGATAAGTGGCTACACCTTC.

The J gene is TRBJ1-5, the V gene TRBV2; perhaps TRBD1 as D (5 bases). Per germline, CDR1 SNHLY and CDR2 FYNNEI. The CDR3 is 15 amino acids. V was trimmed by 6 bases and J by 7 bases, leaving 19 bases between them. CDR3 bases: TGTGCCAGCAGCCTCGGGGGAAGGGATGGGCAGCCCCAGCATTTT. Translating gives CASSLGGRDGQPQHF.